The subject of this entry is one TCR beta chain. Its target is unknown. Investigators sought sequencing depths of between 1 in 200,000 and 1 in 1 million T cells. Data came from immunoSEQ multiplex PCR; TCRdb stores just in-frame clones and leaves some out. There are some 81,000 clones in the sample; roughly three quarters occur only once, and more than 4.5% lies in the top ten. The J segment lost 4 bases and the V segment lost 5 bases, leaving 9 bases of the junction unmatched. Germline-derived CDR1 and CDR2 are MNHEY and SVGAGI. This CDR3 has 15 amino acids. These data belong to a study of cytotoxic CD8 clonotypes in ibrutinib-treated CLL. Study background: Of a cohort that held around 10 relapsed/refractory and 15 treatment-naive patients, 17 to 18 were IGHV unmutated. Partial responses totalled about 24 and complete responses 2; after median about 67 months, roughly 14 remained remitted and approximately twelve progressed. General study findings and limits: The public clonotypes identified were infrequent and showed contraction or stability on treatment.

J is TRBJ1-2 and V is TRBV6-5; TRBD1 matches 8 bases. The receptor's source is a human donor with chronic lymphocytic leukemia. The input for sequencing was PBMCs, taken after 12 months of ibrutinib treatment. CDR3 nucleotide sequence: TGTGCCAGCAGTCGACAGGGGCGGGCCTTCTATGGCTACACCTTC. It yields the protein CASSRQGRAFYGYTF.